The 30 T cell receptor beta chains presented below share a single source sample, sequenced in a study of cytomegalovirus exposure and HLA in healthy donors. 13 Jbeta primers and 60 Vbeta primers were used for the PCR. This table comes from immunoSEQ multiplex PCR, and its TCRdb copy is limited to in-frame clones, with some not included. This table holds almost 95,000 clones, nearly 70% found once. Source material: PBMCs. Receptor source: a man between 50 and 59 years old in good health and CMV-seronegative.

This chain links TRBV4-2 with TRBJ2-1; D perhaps matches TRBD2 (6 bases). This CDR3 spans 17 amino acids. Germline V gene data show CDR1 as LGHNA and CDR2 as YNFKEQ. V was clipped by 1 base and J by 4 bases, with 17 bases between them. The CDR3 reads CASSQGGRAGPYNEQFF. The CDR3, as DNA: TGTGCCAGCAGCCAAGGGGGTCGAGCGGGCCCTTACAATGAGCAGTTCTTC.

The chain is built from TRBV6-1 and TRBJ2-7; possible D gene TRBD1, 5 bases. The ends were cut back, 1 base at V and 3 bases at J, with 16 bases in the middle. The V gene's germline CDR1 is MNHNS and CDR2 SASEGT. This CDR3 region has 16 residues. The DNA for the CDR3 is TGTGCCAGCAGTGAAGGGACCCCAGGGTCAGGCTACGAGCAGTACTTC. This codes for CASSEGTPGSGYEQYF.

The V gene is TRBV4-3, the J gene TRBJ2-5, with 13 bases that match TRBD2. This CDR3 is 18 amino acids long. After removal of 4 bases from V and 5 bases from J, the junction contained 13 bases not matched to a gene. The V gene's germline CDR1 is LGHNA and CDR2 YSLEER. CDR3 coding DNA: TGCGCCAGCAGCCCCCGACTAGCGGGAGGTGGGGGAGGGGAGACCCAGTACTTC. This codes for CASSPRLAGGGGGETQYF.

The chain is built from TRBV28 and TRBJ2-7; 7 nucleotides match TRBD1. The CDR3 has 14 amino acids. Per germline, CDR1 MDHEN and CDR2 SYDVKM. V was clipped by 6 bases and J by 3 bases; unmatched bases: 8. CDR3 sequence reads: CASREQGPYYEQYF. DNA for the CDR3: TGTGCCAGCAGGGAACAGGGGCCTTACTACGAGCAGTACTTC.

V usage is TRBV2 and J usage is TRBJ2-5; 13 positions match TRBD2. J lost 4 bases, V lost 6 bases, and 2 bases had no gene match. In germline, CDR1 is SNHLY, CDR2 FYNNEI. The CDR3 runs to 14 residues. CDR3 residues: CASSTSGGVETQYF. In DNA form, the CDR3 reads TGTGCCAGCAGCACTAGCGGGGGGGTAGAGACCCAGTACTTC.

The J gene is TRBJ2-6, the V gene TRBV9; 10 nucleotides match TRBD1. CDR1 is SGDLS, CDR2 YYNGEE, per germline. This CDR3 is 17 amino acids long. Unmatched junction bases numbered 6, after V lost 2 bases and J lost 4 bases. The CDR3 DNA follows: TGTGCCAGCAGCGTCCCGGGACAGGGGACAGGGGCCAACGTCCTGACTTTC. This gives the protein CASSVPGQGTGANVLTF.

The chain carries TRBV6-6 and TRBJ2-7; TRBD2 aligns across 7 bases. The trim removed 5 bases at V and 6 bases at J, leaving 7 bases unmatched. Germline CDR1 reads MNHNY; CDR2 reads SVGAGI (reference sequence). This CDR3 spans 13 amino acids. The CDR3 sequence: CASSRGEGREQYV. The CDR3 DNA follows: TGTGCCAGCAGTCGGGGGGAGGGTCGCGAGCAGTACGTC.

The chain couples TRBV6-5 to TRBJ2-5; perhaps TRBD1 as D (6 bases). TRBJ2-7 matches the DNA end more closely, so the J call is doubtful. Germline-derived CDR1 and CDR2 are MNHEY and SVGAGI. CDR3 length: 12 amino acids. The CDR3 reads CASSTGSYEQYF. CDR3 DNA: TGTGCCAGCAGCACAGGGTCCTACGAGCAGTACTTC.

J is TRBJ2-7 and V is TRBV4-1; 8 bases agree with TRBD1. Germline CDR1 and CDR2: MGHRA and YSYEKL. The CDR3 runs 15 residues. Trimming removed 1 base from V and 2 bases from J; junction bases left unmatched: 4. This chain's CDR3 is CASSQAGTGAYEQYF. For the CDR3, the DNA is TGCGCCAGCAGCCAAGCCGGGACAGGAGCCTACGAGCAGTACTTC.

The chain employs TRBV29-1 and TRBJ2-5, with 12 nucleotides matching TRBD2. CDR3 length: 15 residues. V shed 0 bases, J shed 3 bases, and the junction held 2 bases outside the gene matches. Germline V gives CDR1 SQVTM, CDR2 ANQGSEA. CDR3 sequence: CSVEDLAGGKETQYF. The CDR3 DNA sequence: TGCAGCGTTGAAGATCTAGCGGGGGGGAAAGAGACCCAGTACTTC.

V and J are TRBV28 and TRBJ1-6; 7 nucleotides line up with TRBD1. The CDR3 is made up of 15 amino acids. Unmatched junction bases numbered 11, after V lost 5 bases and J lost 10 bases. CDR1 is MDHEN, CDR2 SYDVKM, per germline. CDR3 sequence: CASSPFGRGDSPLHF. The CDR3 DNA follows: TGTGCCAGCAGTCCCTTCGGCAGGGGGGACTCACCCCTCCACTTT.

The V call is TRBV21-1, the J call TRBJ2-7; the D call of TRBD1 is as the table states it, not checked on the DNA. TRBV21-1 is a known pseudogene. CDR3 length: 17 amino acids. The CDR3 is CASSKAMDRSSSYEQYV. As DNA, the CDR3 is TGTGCCAGCAGCAAGGCGATGGACAGGTCGAGCTCCTACGAGCAGTACGTC.

This clone was picked up a small number of times. The rearrangement links TRBV9 to TRBJ2-1; 13 positions agree with TRBD2. V lost 3 bases and J lost 8; bases outside the gene matches: 8. The CDR3 has 16 amino acids. The V gene's germline CDR1 is SGDLS and CDR2 YYNGEE. The CDR3 coding sequence is TGTGCCAGCAGCGCCTCCGGGACTAGCGGGATAGATGAGCAGTTCTTC. This sequence encodes CASSASGTSGIDEQFF.

V gene TRBV9 combines with J gene TRBJ1-4; TRBD1 is a possible D gene (6 bases). The CDR3 consists of 19 residues. Looked up from germline, CDR1 is SGDLS and CDR2 is YYNGEE. V shed 6 bases and J shed 3 bases, with 27 bases lying between them. As DNA, the CDR3 is TGTGCCAGCAACCATCGAGGCAGGGGTTGTAGCAAAGCTAATGAAAAACTGTTTTTT. Translated: CASNHRGRGCSKANEKLFF.

This chain joins TRBV5-1 and TRBJ2-5; 9 bases map to TRBD2. This CDR3 contains 14 residues. V shed 4 bases and J 1 base; nucleotides not matched to a gene: 2. Germline V gene data show CDR1 as SGHRS and CDR2 as YFSETQ. CDR3 in DNA: TGCGCCAGCAGCCAGACTAGCGGCCAAGAGACCCAGTACTTC. Translation: CASSQTSGQETQYF.

The count of this clone is one. The genes are TRBV6-1 and TRBJ2-7; 9 bases match TRBD2. CDR1 and CDR2 (germline): MNHNS, SASEGT. The CDR3 spans 21 residues. Losses at the gene ends were 2 bases for V and 0 bases for J; bases not matched to a gene: 20. The CDR3 nucleotides read TGTGCCAGCAGTGAATGGAGCCCCGAGGCCAGCGGGAGGCCGCTCTCCTACGAGCAGTACGTC. Its protein product is CASSEWSPEASGRPLSYEQYV.

This chain uses TRBV14 with TRBJ1-4, with 8 bases lining up with TRBD1. CDR3 length: 15 residues. From germline, CDR1 is SGHDN and CDR2 FVKESK. Unmatched junction bases numbered 9, after V lost 4 bases and J lost 8 bases. CDR3 amino acids: CASSPQTGAPEKLFF. DNA for the CDR3: TGTGCCAGCAGCCCTCAGACAGGGGCTCCGGAAAAACTGTTTTTT.

The gene calls are TRBV5-6 and TRBJ1-1; maybe TRBD1 (6 bases). The CDR3 loop spans 15 amino acids. Germline values: CDR1 SGHDT, CDR2 YYEEEE. Trimming took 1 base from V and 4 from J, leaving 14 bases between them. CDR3: CASSLTRGTSTEAFF. The CDR3 DNA reads as TGTGCCAGCAGCTTGACCAGGGGCACGAGCACTGAAGCTTTCTTT.

The V and J genes are TRBV4-2 and TRBJ2-5, with D possibly being TRBD2 (7 bases). The CDR3 runs to 15 residues. Trimming removed 1 base at V and 5 bases at J, with 14 bases between. Germline assignment: CDR1 LGHNA and CDR2 YNFKEQ. As DNA, the CDR3 is TGTGCCAGCAGCCAAGTGGGGGGGCGTGTGGAGACCCAGTACTTC. This codes for CASSQVGGRVETQYF.

The J gene is TRBJ1-2, the V gene TRBV18; D is undetermined. V was cut by 2 bases and J by 6 bases, with 19 bases left in between. Germline loops: CDR1 KGHSH, CDR2 LQKENI. The CDR3 runs to 16 residues. CDR3 DNA sequence: TGTGCCAGCTCACCAATTCCTCATAGCGGATTGGATGGCTACACCTTC. It is translated as CASSPIPHSGLDGYTF.

The chain joins TRBV9 to TRBJ1-5; D gene uncertain. CDR3 size: 15 residues. V lost 1 base to trimming and J lost 0 bases, with 8 bases between them. Germline V gene data show CDR1 as SGDLS and CDR2 as YYNGEE. As DNA, the CDR3 is TGTGCCAGCAGCGTATCCGGACTTAGCAATCAGCCCCAGCATTTT. Translation: CASSVSGLSNQPQHF.

This clone was observed a handful of times. The chain carries TRBV2 and TRBJ2-1, with TRBD2 matching 10 bases. The V gene end was trimmed by 8 bases and the J gene end by 4 bases; junction bases not matched to a gene: 11. Looked up from germline, CDR1 is SNHLY and CDR2 is FYNNEI. The CDR3 runs to 16 residues. DNA for the CDR3: TGTGCCAGCGGCGAGCGGGAGGGCCGGGGATACAATGAGCAGTTCTTC. Protein product: CASGEREGRGYNEQFF.

The chain uses TRBV5-5 and TRBJ1-1; no clear D. This CDR3 comprises 15 residues. Looked up from germline, CDR1 is SGHKS and CDR2 is YYEKEE (reference sequence). Trimming took off 0 bases at V and 4 bases at J, with 13 bases between the two ends. The DNA of the CDR3 is TGTGCCAGCAGCTTGGCACCGGGTATCGTCACTGAAGCTTTCTTT. Encoded protein: CASSLAPGIVTEAFF.

As for this clone: Within the sample, other DNA sequences also encode this same CDR3. The rearrangement joins TRBV7-9 to TRBJ1-4, with TRBD1 as a possible D gene (5 bases). The germline gives CDR1 SEHNR, CDR2 FQNEAQ (reference sequence). The CDR3 is made up of 18 amino acids. Deletions cut 5 bases from V and 2 bases from J, with 21 bases between. This chain's CDR3 is CASSARGGDYLTNEKLFF. The CDR3 nucleotides are TGTGCCAGCAGCGCGCGGGGAGGGGACTATCTGACTAATGAAAAACTGTTTTTT.

Here the CDR3 DNA reads TGTGCCAGCAGCTTAGCGCTGAGCGGACTGCGAACCTTC. As protein: CASSLALSGLRTF. The chain uses TRBV7-8 and TRBJ1-2; D gene unclear. Per the germline V gene, CDR1 is SGHVS and CDR2 is FQNEAQ. This CDR3 is built from 13 residues. With 0 bases removed from V and 14 bases from J, the gap between germline ends came to 16 bases.

The V gene is TRBV7-2, the J gene TRBJ2-1, with TRBD2 matching over 7 bases. CDR3 length equals 17 residues. Germline CDR1 is SGHTA and CDR2 is FQGNSA. Germline trimming cut 1 base from V and 3 bases from J; bases unmatched to any gene: 9. CDR3 sequence reads: CASSLGYGTNDYNEQFF. DNA of the CDR3: TGTGCCAGCAGCTTAGGCTACGGGACTAACGACTACAATGAGCAGTTCTTC.

This clone was observed once. This chain links TRBV5-4 with TRBJ2-1, with 11 bases matching TRBD2. Trimming cost V 4 bases and J 8 bases; bases outside gene matches: 5. CDR1 and CDR2 (germline): SGHNT, YYREEE (reference sequence). The CDR3 is 14 residues long. CDR3 residues: CASSAPGLADEQFF. As DNA, the CDR3 is TGTGCCAGCAGCGCTCCGGGACTAGCGGATGAGCAGTTCTTC.

The V and J genes are TRBV9 and TRBJ1-1; D is uncertain. The germline gives CDR1 SGDLS, CDR2 YYNGEE. Trimming pared 2 bases from V and 3 bases from J, leaving 8 bases between. This CDR3 comprises 13 residues. CDR3 loop: CASSVHRDTEAFF. CDR3 sequence (DNA): TGTGCCAGCAGCGTCCACCGGGACACTGAAGCTTTCTTT.

This clone has only a few counts. The chain combines TRBV7-3 with TRBJ2-5; tentatively, D is TRBD2 (6 bases). The CDR3 extends over 14 amino acids. Trimming cost V 3 bases and J 9 bases, with 17 bases left between them. The germline V gene encodes CDR1 SGHTA and CDR2 FQGTGA. In DNA form, the CDR3 reads TGTGCCAGCAGCTTTACTACGGGGGATGGGGCCCAGTACTTC. This codes for CASSFTTGDGAQYF.

The V call is TRBV19, the J call TRBJ1-1; the D gene is possibly TRBD1 (6 bases). V dropped 3 bases and J dropped 1 base, with 9 bases sitting between them. CDR1 and CDR2 from the germline V gene are LNHDA and SQIVND (reference sequence). The CDR3 has 14 residues. The CDR3 DNA follows: TGTGCCAGTAGTATCCCGACAGGGAACACTGAAGCTTTCTTT. Its protein product is CASSIPTGNTEAFF.